This T cell receptor (beta chain) was retrieved from a study of OX40 agonist ivuxolimab in advanced cancers. Background on the study: Patients assigned to dose escalation were diagnosed with hepatocellular carcinoma, melanoma, renal cell or head and neck cancer. Checkpoint inhibitors had been given previously to 40% of patients. Study-level results: Low levels of normalized T-cell clonal expansion also appeared in some nonresponders. More expanded clones were found, on average, in CD8+ than in CD4+ T cells.

Germline V lookup: CDR1 SGHDT, CDR2 YYEEEE. The CDR3 has 16 amino acids. Germline trimming cut 4 bases from V and 2 bases from J; bases unmatched to any gene: 6. Assay: immunoSEQ multiplex PCR; the TCRdb copy retains only in-frame clones and omits some. The data contain some 77,000 clones, around 83% of them singletons. As to this clone: The antigen is not known.

The sequence came from an adult with an advanced solid tumor such as melanoma, head and neck, liver or kidney cancer. The chain has TRBV5-6 and TRBJ2-6, with 7 bases aligning to TRBD1. The sequencing here drew on CD4+ or CD8+ T cells sorted from blood, taken in a trial of the OX40 agonist ivuxolimab. CDR3 amino acids: CASSHKQGTGANVLTF. CDR3 nucleotide sequence: TGTGCCAGCAGCCACAAACAGGGGACTGGGGCCAACGTCCTGACTTTC.